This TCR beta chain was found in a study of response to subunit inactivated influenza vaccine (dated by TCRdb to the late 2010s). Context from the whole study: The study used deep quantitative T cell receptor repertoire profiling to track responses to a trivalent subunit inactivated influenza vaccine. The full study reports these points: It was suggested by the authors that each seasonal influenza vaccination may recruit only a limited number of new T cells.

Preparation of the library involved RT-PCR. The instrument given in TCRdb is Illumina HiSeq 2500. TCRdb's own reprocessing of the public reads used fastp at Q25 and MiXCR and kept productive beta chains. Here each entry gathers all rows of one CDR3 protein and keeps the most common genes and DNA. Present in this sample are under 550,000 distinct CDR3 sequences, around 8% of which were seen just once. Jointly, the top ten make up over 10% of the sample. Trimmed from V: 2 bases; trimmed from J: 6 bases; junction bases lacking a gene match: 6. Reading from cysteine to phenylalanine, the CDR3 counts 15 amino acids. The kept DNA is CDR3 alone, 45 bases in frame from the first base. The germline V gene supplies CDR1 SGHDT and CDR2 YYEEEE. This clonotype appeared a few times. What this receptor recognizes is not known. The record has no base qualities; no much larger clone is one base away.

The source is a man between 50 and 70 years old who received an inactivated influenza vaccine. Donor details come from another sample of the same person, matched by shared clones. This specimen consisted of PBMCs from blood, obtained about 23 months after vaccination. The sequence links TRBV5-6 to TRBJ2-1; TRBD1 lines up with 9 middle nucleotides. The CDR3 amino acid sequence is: CASSFIRDRVNEQFF. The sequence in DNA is TGTGCCAGCAGCTTTATTCGGGACAGGGTCAATGAGCAGTTCTTC.